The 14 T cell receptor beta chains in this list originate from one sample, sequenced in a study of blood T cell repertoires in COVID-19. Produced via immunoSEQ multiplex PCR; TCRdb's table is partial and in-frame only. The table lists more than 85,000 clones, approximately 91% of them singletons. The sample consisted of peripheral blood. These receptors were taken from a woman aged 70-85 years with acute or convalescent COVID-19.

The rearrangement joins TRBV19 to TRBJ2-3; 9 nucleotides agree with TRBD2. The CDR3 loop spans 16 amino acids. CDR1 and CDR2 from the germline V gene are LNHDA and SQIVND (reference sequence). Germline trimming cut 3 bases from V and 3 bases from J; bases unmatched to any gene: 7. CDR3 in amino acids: CASSIGSGGITDTQYF. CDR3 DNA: TGTGCCAGTAGTATTGGTAGCGGGGGTATAACAGATACGCAGTATTTT.

This CDR3 is CASISSAGDYGYTF. CDR3 nucleotide sequence: TGTGCCAGTATATCTTCGGCAGGGGACTATGGCTACACCTTC. The V call is TRBV19, the J call TRBJ1-2; D possibly corresponds to TRBD1 (6 bases). The CDR3 has 14 residues. In germline, CDR1 is LNHDA, CDR2 SQIVND (reference sequence). With 7 bases removed from V and 3 bases from J, the gap between germline ends came to 15 bases.

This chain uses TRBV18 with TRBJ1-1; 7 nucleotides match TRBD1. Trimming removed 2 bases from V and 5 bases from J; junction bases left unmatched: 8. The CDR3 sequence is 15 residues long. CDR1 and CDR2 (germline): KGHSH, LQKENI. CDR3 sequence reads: CASSPGAQGKTEAFF. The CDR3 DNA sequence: TGTGCCAGCTCACCAGGTGCACAGGGGAAAACTGAAGCTTTCTTT.

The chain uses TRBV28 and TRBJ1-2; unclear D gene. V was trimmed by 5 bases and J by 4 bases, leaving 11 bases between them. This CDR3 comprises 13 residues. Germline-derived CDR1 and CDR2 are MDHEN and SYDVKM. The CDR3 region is CASSPYSTYGYTF. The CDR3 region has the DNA TGTGCCAGCAGTCCCTACTCCACCTATGGCTACACCTTC.

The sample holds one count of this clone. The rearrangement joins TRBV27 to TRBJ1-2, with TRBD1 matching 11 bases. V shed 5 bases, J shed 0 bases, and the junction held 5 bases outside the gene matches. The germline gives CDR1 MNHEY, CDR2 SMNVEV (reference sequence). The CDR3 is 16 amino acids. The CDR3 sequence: CASSKWTGGANYGYTF. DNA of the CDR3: TGTGCCAGCAGTAAATGGACAGGGGGCGCTAACTATGGCTACACCTTC.

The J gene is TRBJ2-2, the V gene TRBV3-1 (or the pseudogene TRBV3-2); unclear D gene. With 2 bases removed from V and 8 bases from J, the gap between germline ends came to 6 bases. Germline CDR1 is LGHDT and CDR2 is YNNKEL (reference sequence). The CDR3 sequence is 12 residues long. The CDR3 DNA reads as TGTGCCAGCAGCCAACTACAGGGGGAGCTGTTTTTT. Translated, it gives CASSQLQGELFF.

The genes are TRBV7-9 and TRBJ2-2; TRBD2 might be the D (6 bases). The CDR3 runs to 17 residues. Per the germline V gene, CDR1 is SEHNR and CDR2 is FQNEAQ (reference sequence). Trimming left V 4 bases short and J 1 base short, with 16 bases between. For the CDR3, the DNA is TGTGCCAGCAGCTCTAAGCCGGGACTCCAGAACACCGGGGAGCTGTTTTTT. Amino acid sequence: CASSSKPGLQNTGELFF.

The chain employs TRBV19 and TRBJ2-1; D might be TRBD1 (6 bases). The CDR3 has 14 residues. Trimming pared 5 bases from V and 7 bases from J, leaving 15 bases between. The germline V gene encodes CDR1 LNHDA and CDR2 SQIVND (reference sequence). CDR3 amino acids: CASSVGQIRNEQFF. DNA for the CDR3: TGTGCCAGTAGTGTAGGACAGATCAGGAATGAGCAGTTCTTC.

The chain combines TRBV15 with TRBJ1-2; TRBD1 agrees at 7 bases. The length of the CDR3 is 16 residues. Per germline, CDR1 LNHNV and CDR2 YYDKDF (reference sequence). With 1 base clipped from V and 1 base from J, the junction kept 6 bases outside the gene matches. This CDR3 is CATSRVGQSLNYGYTF. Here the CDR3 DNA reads TGTGCCACCAGCAGAGTGGGACAGAGCCTTAACTATGGCTACACCTTC. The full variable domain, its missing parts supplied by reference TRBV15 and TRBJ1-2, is DAMVIQNPRYQVTQFGKPVTLSCSQTLNHNVMYWYQQKSSQAPKLLFHYYDKDFNNEADTPDNFQSRRPNTSFCFLDIRSPGLGDTAMYLCATSRVGQSLNYGYTFGSGTRLTVV.

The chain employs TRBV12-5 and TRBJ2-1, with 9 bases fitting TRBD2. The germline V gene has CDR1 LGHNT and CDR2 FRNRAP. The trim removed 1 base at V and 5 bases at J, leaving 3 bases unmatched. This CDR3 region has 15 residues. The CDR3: CASGLGLAVNNEQFF. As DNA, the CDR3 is TGTGCTAGTGGTTTGGGACTAGCGGTGAACAATGAGCAGTTCTTC.

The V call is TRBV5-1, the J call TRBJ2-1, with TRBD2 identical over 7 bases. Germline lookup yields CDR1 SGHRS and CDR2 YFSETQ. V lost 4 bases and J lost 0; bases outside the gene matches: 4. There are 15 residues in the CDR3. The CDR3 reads CASSVSSGSYNEQFF. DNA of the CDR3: TGCGCCAGCAGCGTTTCTAGCGGCTCCTACAATGAGCAGTTCTTC.

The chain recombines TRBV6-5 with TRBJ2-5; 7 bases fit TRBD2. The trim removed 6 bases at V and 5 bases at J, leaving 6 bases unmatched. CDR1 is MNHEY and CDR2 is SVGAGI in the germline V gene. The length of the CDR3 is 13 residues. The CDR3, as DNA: TGTGCCAGCAGATTCGGGGGAGGGGAGACCCAGTACTTC. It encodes CASRFGGGETQYF.

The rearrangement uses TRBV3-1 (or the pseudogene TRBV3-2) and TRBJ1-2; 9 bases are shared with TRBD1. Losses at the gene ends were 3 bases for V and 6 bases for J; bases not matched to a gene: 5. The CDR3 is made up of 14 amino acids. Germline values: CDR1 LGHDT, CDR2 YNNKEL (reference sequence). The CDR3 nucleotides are TGTGCCAGCAGCCAGGAGGGACAGGGCCATGGCTACACCTTC. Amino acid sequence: CASSQEGQGHGYTF.

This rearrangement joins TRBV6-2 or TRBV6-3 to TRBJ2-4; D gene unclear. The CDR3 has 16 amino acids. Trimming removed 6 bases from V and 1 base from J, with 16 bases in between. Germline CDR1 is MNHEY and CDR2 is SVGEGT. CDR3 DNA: TGTGCCAGCAGCGCACAGATCGGTGGTGCCAAAAACATTCAGTACTTC. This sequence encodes CASSAQIGGAKNIQYF.